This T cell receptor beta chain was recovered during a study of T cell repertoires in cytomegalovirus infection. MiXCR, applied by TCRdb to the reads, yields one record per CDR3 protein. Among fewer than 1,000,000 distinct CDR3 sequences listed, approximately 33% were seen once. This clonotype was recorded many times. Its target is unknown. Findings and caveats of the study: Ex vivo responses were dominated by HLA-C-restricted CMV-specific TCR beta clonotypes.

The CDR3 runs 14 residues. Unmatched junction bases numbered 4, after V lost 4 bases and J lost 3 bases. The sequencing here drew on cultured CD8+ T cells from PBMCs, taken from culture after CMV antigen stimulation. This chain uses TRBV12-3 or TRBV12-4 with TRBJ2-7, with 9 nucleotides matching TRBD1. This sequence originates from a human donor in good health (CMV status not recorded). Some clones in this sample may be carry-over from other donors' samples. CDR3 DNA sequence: TGTGCCAGCAGTTCACGGACAGGGGTCTACGAGCAGTACTTC. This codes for CASSSRTGVYEQYF.